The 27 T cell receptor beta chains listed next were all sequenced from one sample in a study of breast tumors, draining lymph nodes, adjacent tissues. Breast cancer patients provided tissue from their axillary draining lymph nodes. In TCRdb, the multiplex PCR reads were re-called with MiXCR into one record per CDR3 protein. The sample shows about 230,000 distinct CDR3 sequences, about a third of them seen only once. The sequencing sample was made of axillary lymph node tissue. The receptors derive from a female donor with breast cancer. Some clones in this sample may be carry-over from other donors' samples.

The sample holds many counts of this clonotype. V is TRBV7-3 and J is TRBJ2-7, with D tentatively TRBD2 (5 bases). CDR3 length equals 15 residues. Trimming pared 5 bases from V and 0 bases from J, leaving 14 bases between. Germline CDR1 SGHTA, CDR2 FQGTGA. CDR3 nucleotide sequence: TGTGCCAGCAGCCTCCTCGCGGGCCCCTCCTACGAGCAGTACTTC. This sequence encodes CASSLLAGPSYEQYF.

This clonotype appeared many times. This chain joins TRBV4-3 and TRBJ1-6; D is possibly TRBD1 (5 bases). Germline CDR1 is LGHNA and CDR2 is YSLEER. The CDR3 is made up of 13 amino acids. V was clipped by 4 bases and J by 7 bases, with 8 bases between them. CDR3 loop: CASSPRQNSPLHF. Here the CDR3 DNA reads TGCGCCAGCAGCCCTCGACAGAATTCACCCCTCCACTTT.

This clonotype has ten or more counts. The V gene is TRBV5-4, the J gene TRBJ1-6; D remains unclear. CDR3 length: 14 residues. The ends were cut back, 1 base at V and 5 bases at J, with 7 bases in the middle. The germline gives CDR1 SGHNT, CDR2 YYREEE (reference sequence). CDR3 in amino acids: CASSLRANNSPLHF. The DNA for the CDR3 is TGTGCCAGCAGCTTGCGGGCCAATAATTCACCCCTCCACTTT.

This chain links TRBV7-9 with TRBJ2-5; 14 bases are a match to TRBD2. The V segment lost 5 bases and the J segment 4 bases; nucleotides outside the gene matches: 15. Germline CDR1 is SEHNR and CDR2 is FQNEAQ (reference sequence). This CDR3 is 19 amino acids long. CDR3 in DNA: TGTGCCAGCAGCGGAAAGACTAGCGGGAGGGCCCTCCGGGGAGAGACCCAGTACTTC. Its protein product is CASSGKTSGRALRGETQYF.

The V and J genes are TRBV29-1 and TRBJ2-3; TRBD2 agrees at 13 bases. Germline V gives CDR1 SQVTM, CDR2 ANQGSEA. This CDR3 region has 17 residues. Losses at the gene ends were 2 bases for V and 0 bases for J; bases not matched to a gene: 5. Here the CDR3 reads CSVETAGLAGSTDTQYF. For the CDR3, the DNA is TGCAGCGTTGAAACAGCGGGACTAGCGGGAAGCACAGATACGCAGTATTTT.

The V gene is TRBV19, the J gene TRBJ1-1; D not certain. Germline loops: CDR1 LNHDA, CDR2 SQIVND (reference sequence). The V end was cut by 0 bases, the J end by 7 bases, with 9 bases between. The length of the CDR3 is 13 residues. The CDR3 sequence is CASSIDRLSEAFF. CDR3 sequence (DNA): TGTGCCAGTAGTATAGATCGTCTCAGTGAAGCTTTCTTT.

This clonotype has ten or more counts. CDR3 bases: TGCAGTGCTTCACAGGGGGCTCAAGGAAACACCATATATTTT. This encodes CSASQGAQGNTIYF. The chain has TRBV20-1 and TRBJ1-3; 9 nucleotides agree with TRBD1. The CDR3 contains 14 residues. J was trimmed by 4 bases and V by 5 bases; bases with no gene match: 6. The germline V gene has CDR1 DFQATT and CDR2 SNEGSKA (reference sequence).

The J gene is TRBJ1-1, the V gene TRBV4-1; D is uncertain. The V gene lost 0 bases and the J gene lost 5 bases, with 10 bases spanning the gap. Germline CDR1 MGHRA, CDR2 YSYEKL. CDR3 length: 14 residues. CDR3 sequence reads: CASSQDRGLTEAFF. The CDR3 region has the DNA TGCGCCAGCAGCCAAGATAGAGGGTTGACTGAAGCTTTCTTT.

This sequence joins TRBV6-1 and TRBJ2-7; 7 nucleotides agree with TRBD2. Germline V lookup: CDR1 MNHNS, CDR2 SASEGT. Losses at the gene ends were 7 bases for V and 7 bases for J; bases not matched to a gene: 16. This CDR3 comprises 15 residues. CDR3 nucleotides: TGTGCCAGCACGGGCAGTGCTAGACCCGGGGGGGAGCAGTACTTC. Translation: CASTGSARPGGEQYF.

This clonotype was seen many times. The CDR3 DNA is TGCAGTGCTAGAGAGGTAATAGCGGGCCGGTCCTACGAGCAGTACTTC. Translation gives CSAREVIAGRSYEQYF. The chain uses TRBV20-1 and TRBJ2-7; TRBD2 agrees at 7 bases. The CDR3 has 16 residues. J was trimmed by 1 base and V by 0 bases; bases with no gene match: 9. CDR1 and CDR2 (germline): DFQATT, SNEGSKA (reference sequence).

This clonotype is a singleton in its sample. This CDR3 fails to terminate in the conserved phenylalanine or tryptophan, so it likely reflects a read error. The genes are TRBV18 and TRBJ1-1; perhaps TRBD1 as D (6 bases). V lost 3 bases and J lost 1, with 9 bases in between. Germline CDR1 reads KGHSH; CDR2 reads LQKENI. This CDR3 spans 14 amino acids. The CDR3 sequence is CASSPGTQNTEAFL. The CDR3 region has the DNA TGTGCCAGCTCACCCGGGACACAGAACACTGAAGCTTTCTTG.

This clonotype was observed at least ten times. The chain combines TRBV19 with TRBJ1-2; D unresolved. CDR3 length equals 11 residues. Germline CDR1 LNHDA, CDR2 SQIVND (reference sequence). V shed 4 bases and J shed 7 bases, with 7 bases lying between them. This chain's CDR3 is CASSTPAGYTF. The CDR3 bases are TGTGCCAGTAGTACTCCCGCTGGCTACACCTTC.

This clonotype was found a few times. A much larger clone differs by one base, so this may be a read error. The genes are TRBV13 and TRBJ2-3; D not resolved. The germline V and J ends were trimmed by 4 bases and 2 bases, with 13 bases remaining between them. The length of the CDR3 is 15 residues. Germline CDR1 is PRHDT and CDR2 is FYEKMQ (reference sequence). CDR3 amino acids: CASSSRWINTDTQYF. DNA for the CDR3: TGTGCCAGCAGCTCTCGATGGATCAACACAGATACGCAGTATTTT.

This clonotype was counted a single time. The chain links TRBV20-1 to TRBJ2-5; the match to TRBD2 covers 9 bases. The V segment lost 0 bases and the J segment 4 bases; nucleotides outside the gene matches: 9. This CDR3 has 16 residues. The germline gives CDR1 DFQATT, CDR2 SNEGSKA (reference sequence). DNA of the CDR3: TGCAGTGCTAGAGATGAGGCGGGAGGGCCTAGAGAGACCCAGTACTTC. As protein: CSARDEAGGPRETQYF.

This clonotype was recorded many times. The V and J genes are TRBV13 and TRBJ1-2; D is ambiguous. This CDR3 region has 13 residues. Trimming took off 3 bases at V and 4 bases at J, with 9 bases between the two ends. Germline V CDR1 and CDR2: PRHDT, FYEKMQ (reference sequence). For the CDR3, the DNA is TGTGCCAGCAGCTTCGGACGGTCCTATGGCTACACCTTC. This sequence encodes CASSFGRSYGYTF.

The CDR3 sequence is CASSLGPQLNQPQHF. CDR3 bases: TGTGCCAGCAGCTTAGGTCCACAGCTCAATCAGCCCCAGCATTTT. V is TRBV7-2 and J is TRBJ1-5; D not resolved. The CDR3 consists of 15 residues. Deletions cut 1 base from V and 3 bases from J, with 10 bases between. Per germline, CDR1 SGHTA and CDR2 FQGNSA.

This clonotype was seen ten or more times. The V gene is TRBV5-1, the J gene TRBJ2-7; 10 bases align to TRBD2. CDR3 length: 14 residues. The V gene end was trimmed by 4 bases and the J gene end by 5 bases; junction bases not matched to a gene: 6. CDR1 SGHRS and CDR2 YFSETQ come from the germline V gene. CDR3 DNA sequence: TGCGCCAGCAGCGGCGCTAGCGGGAGAAACGAGCAGTACTTC. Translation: CASSGASGRNEQYF.

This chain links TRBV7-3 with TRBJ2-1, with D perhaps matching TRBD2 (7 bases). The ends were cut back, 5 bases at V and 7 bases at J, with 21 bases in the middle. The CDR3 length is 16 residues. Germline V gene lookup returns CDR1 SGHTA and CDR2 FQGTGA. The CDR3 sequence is CASSALGGGGVNEQFF. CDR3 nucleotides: TGTGCCAGCAGCGCCCTAGGGGGAGGGGGGGTGAATGAGCAGTTCTTC.

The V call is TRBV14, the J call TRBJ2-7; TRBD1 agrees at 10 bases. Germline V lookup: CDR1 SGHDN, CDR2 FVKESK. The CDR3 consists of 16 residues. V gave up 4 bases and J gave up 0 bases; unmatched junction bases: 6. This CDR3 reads CASSPRGTGASYEQYF. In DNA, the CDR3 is TGTGCCAGCAGCCCGCGCGGGACAGGGGCCTCCTACGAGCAGTACTTC. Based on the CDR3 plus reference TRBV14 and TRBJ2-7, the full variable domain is EAGVTQFPSHSVIEKGQTVTLRCDPISGHDNLYWYRRVMGKEIKFLLHFVKESKQDESGMPNNRFLAERTGGTYSTLKVQPAELEDSGVYFCASSPRGTGASYEQYFGPGTRLTVT.

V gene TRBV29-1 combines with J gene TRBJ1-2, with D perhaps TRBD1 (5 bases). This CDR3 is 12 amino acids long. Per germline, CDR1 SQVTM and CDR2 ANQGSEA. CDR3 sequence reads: CRVEGKGYGYTF. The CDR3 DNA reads TGCAGGGTGGAGGGGAAGGGATATGGCTACACCTTC. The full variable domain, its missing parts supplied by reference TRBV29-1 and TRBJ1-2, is SAVISQKPSRDICQRGTSLTIQCQVDSQVTMMFWYRQQPGQSLTLIATANQGSEATYESGFVIDKFPISRPNLTFSTLTVSNMSPEDSSIYLCRVEGKGYGYTFGSGTRLTVV.

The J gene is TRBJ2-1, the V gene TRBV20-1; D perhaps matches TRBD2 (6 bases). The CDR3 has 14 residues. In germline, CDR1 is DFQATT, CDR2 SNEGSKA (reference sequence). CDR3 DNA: TGCAATGCAGAGATCCCGGGACTTGACACTGAGCAGTTCTTC. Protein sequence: CNAEIPGLDTEQFF.

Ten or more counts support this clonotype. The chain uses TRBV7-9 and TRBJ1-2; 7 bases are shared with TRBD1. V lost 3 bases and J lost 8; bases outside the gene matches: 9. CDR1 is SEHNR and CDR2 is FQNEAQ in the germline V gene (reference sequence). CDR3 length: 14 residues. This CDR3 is CASSFPTGWLGYTF. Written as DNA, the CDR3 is TGTGCCAGCAGCTTCCCGACAGGGTGGTTAGGCTACACCTTC.

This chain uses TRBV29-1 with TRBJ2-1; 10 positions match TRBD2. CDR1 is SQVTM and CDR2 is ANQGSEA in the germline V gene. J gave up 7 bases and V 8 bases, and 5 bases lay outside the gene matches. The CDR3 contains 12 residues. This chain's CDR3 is CSSAGGKNEQFF. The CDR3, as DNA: TGCAGCTCAGCGGGAGGGAAGAATGAGCAGTTCTTC.

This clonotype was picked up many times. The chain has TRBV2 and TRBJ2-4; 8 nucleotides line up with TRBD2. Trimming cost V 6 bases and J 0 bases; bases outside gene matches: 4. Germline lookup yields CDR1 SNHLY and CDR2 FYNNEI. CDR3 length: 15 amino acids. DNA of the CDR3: TGTGCCAGCAGCGGGGGGGGGATAGCCAAAAACATTCAGTACTTC. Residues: CASSGGGIAKNIQYF.

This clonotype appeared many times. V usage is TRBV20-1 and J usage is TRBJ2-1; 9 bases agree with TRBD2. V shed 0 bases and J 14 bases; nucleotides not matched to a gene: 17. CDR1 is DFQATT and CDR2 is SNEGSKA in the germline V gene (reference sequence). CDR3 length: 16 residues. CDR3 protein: CSARDTTSGDQLSEFF. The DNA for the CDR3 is TGCAGTGCTAGAGATACGACTAGCGGAGACCAATTGTCGGAGTTCTTC.

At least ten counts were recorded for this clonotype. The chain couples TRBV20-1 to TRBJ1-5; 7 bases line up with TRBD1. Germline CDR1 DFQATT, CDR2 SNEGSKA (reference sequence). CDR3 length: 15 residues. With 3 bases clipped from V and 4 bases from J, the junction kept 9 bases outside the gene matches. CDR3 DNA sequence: TGCAGTGCTAGGATTCCGGGACAGCGAAATCAGCCCCAGCATTTT. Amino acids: CSARIPGQRNQPQHF.

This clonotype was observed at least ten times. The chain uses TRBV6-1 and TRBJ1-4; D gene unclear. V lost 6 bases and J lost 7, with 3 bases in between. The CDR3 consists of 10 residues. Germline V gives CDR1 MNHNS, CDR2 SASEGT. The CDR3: CASRSEKLFF. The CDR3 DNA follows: TGTGCCAGCAGAAGTGAAAAACTGTTTTTT.